This entry lists 6 T cell receptor beta chains sequenced from one sample in a study of blood T cell repertoires in COVID-19. Sequencing was performed with immunoSEQ multiplex PCR; in TCRdb, only in-frame clones are kept and a portion is missing. This sample has about 120,000 clones, with roughly four fifths found just once. Material: peripheral blood. The receptors shown here come from a human donor in a cohort sampled during active COVID-19.

The chain is built from TRBV9 and TRBJ2-1; 7 bases match TRBD2. Germline CDR1 and CDR2: SGDLS and YYNGEE. With 7 bases clipped from V and 4 bases from J, the junction kept 8 bases outside the gene matches. CDR3 size: 14 residues. CDR3 DNA sequence: TGTGCCAGCGGCCGGGACTATTTATACAATGAGCAGTTCTTC. This codes for CASGRDYLYNEQFF. The complete variable domain, with remaining parts taken from reference TRBV9 and TRBJ2-1, reads DSGVTQTPKHLITATGQRVTLRCSPRSGDLSVYWYQQSLDQGLQFLIQYYNGEERAKGNILERFSAQQFPDLHSELNLSSLELGDSALYFCASGRDYLYNEQFFGPGTRLTVL.

The chain has TRBV7-2 and TRBJ1-1; D is ambiguous. Trimming took off 5 bases at V and 1 base at J, with 11 bases between the two ends. This CDR3 contains 14 residues. The germline V gene has CDR1 SGHTA and CDR2 FQGNSA. CDR3 loop: CASSQRAGNTEAFF. DNA of the CDR3: TGTGCCAGCAGCCAAAGGGCGGGGAACACTGAAGCTTTCTTT. Drawing the rest from reference TRBV7-2 and TRBJ1-1, the complete variable domain is GAGVSQSPSNKVTEKGKDVELRCDPISGHTALYWYRQSLGQGLEFLIYFQGNSAPDKSGLPSDRFSAERTGGSVSTLTIQRTQQEDSAVYLCASSQRAGNTEAFFGQGTRLTVV.

CDR3 coding DNA: TGTGCCAGTAGTATGGGTGCCGGGGGGCCCTATAATTCACCCCTCCACTTT. This translates into CASSMGAGGPYNSPLHF. The chain joins TRBV19 to TRBJ1-6; weak D call: TRBD1 (6 bases). CDR1 is LNHDA and CDR2 is SQIVND in the germline V gene (reference sequence). The CDR3 loop spans 17 amino acids. The V gene lost 3 bases and the J gene lost 2 bases, with 14 bases spanning the gap.

The chain joins TRBV6-5 to TRBJ2-7; TRBD1 is a possible D gene (5 bases). Trimming left V 2 bases short and J 2 bases short, with 10 bases between. The CDR3 covers 14 residues. Germline V gives CDR1 MNHEY, CDR2 SVGAGI. CDR3 in amino acids: CASSYGQGTYEQYF. The DNA of the CDR3 is TGTGCCAGCAGTTACGGGCAGGGAACCTACGAGCAGTACTTC.

The V call is TRBV6-2 or TRBV6-3, the J call TRBJ2-3; 10 bases line up with TRBD2. The CDR3 has 17 residues. With V trimmed by 6 bases and J by 2 bases, 11 bases remained unmatched. Germline-derived CDR1 and CDR2 are MNHEY and SVGEGT. Written as DNA, the CDR3 is TGTGCCAGCAGCCTAGCGGGGGCCATCTCTTACACAGATACGCAGTATTTT. Translating gives CASSLAGAISYTDTQYF.

The V call is TRBV28, the J call TRBJ2-7; D gene unclear. CDR3 length: 12 amino acids. CDR1 is MDHEN, CDR2 SYDVKM, per germline. V lost 5 bases to trimming and J lost 6 bases, with 11 bases between them. CDR3 nucleotides: TGTGCCAGCAGTACCAACCGAGCCGAGCAGTACTTC. It encodes CASSTNRAEQYF.